The TCR beta chain under discussion was sequenced for a study of T cell repertoires in cytomegalovirus infection. Study findings and constraints: Dominant in the ex vivo response were TCR beta clonotypes restricted by HLA-C and specific for CMV.

This CDR3 contains 11 residues. Germline V lookup: CDR1 MNHEY, CDR2 SMNVEV (reference sequence). V shed 6 bases and J shed 6 bases, with 9 bases lying between them. TCRdb redid the calling of the reads with MiXCR, one entry per CDR3 protein. Of fewer than 150,000 distinct CDR3 sequences in the sample, under 35% are singletons; the top ten hold 41%. As to this clonotype: Its specificity is not known.

The rearrangement links TRBV27 to TRBJ2-7; the D gene is possibly TRBD1 (6 bases). This TCR was sampled from a human donor in good health (CMV status not recorded). Some clones in this sample may be carry-over from other donors' samples. The sample here was CD8+ T cells from cultured PBMCs, taken from culture after CMV antigen stimulation. CDR3 amino acids: CASREQGEQYF. The CDR3 nucleotides read TGTGCCAGCAGGGAACAGGGCGAGCAGTACTTC.